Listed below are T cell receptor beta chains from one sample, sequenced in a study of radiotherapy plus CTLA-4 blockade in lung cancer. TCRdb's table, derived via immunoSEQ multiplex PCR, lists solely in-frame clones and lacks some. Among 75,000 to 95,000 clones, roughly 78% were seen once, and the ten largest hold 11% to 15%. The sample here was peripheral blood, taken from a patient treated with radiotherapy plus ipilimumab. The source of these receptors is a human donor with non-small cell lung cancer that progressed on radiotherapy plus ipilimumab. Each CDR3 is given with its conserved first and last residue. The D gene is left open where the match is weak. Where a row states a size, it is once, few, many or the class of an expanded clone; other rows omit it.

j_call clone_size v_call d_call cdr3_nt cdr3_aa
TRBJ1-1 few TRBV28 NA TGTGCCAGCGAGGACAGTATGAACACTGAAGCTTTCTTT CASEDSMNTEAFF
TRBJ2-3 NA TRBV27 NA TGTGCCAGCAGTTCCCCCATCACAGATACGCAGTATTTT CASSSPITDTQYF
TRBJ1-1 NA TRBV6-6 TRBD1 TGTGCCAGCAGAGCGACAGGGGGTACCGCTGAAGCTTTCTTT CASRATGGTAEAFF
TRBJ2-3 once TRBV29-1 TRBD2 TGCAGCGCGGGCGGGAGCAAGCTAAGCACAGATACGCAGTATTTT CSAGGSKLSTDTQYF
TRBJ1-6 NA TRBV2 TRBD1 TGTGCCAGCAGTCTTCGGGACAGGGGGGCTTCACCCCTCCACTTT CASSLRDRGASPLHF
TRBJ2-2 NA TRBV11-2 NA TGTGCCAGCAGCTTGGGGTTACGTGGCACCGGGGAGCTGTTTTTT CASSLGLRGTGELFF
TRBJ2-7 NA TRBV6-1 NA TGTGCCAGCAGTGAAGAGATGGACGGTTACGAGCAGTACTTC CASSEEMDGYEQYF
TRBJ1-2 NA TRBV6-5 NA TGTGCCAGCAGTTATGGGGTCAGACTTTATGGCTACACCTTC CASSYGVRLYGYTF
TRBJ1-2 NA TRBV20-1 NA TGCAGTGCTTCTGACTATGGCTACACCTTC CSASDYGYTF
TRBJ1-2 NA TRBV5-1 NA TGCGCCAGCAGATCTGAGGGTGGCTACACCTTC CASRSEGGYTF
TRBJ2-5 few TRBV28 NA TGTGCCAGCAGTTTACAAGAGACCCAGTACTTC CASSLQETQYF
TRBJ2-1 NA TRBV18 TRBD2 TGTGCCAGCTCACCACCGATGGCTAGCGGGAGCTCCTACAATGAGCAGTTCTTC CASSPPMASGSSYNEQFF
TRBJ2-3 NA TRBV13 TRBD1 TGTGCCAGCAGCCAACAGACAGGGTCAGATACGCAGTATTTT CASSQQTGSDTQYF
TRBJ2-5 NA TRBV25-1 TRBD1 TGTGCCAGCAGTGCAACAGGGGGCTCGGCACAAGAGACCCAGTACTTC CASSATGGSAQETQYF
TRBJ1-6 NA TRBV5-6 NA TGTGCCAGCAGCATCCCCGGCGGAGCGGCGGGGTCCTATAATTCACCCCTCCACTTT CASSIPGGAAGSYNSPLHF
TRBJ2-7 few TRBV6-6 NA TGTGCCAGCCATCATCAGGCAGGATCCTACGAGCAGTACTTC CASHHQAGSYEQYF
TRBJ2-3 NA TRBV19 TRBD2 TGTGCCAGTAGTATCCCTAGCGGGGGCACAGATACGCAGTATTTT CASSIPSGGTDTQYF
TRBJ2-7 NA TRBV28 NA TGTGCCAGCATCACGCCAGGACGTTCCTACGAGCAGTACTTC CASITPGRSYEQYF
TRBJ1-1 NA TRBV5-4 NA TGTGCCAGCAGCTTGCGGGGGGCCACCACGAAAGCTTTCTTT CASSLRGATTKAFF
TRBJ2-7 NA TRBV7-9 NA TGTGCCAGCAGCTTAGGACACTCCTACGAGCAGTACTTC CASSLGHSYEQYF
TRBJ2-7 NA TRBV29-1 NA TGCAGCGTAGCCCGGACAGGGAGGGGCGAGCAGTACTTC CSVARTGRGEQYF
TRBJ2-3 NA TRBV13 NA TGTGCCAGCAGCCAACAGGGCCCAACTAGCACAGATACGCAGTATTTT CASSQQGPTSTDTQYF
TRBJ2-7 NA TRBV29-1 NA TGCAGCGGGGGGGACGGCGCCTACGAGCAGTACTTC CSGGDGAYEQYF
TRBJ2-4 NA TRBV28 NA TGTGCCAGCAGTCTAGTGCCCCCCAAAAACATTCAGTACTTC CASSLVPPKNIQYF
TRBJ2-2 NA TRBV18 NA TGTGCCAGCTCATCAGGGAGACAGTCCCCGAACACCGGGGAGCTGTTTTTT CASSSGRQSPNTGELFF
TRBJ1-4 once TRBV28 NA TGTGCCAGCAGTTTCCCTGACAGGAATGAAAAACTGTTTTTT CASSFPDRNEKLFF
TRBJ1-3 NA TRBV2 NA TGTGCCAGCAGTGGTGCCGGCGGAAACACCATATATTTT CASSGAGGNTIYF
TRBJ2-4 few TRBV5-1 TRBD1 TGCGCCAGCAGCACCGGACAGGCCCTAGCCAAAAACATTCAGTACTTC CASSTGQALAKNIQYF
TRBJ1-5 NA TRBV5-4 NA TGTGCCAGCAGCTTGGGAGGTGGCGGGGGCAATCAGCCCCAGCATTTT CASSLGGGGGNQPQHF
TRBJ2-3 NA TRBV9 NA TGTGCCAGCACCCCGGGGGCGGAGAATTACACAGATACGCAGTATTTT CASTPGAENYTDTQYF
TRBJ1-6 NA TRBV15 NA TGTGCCACCAGCCATGGACGGGGAGATTCACCCCTCCACTTT CATSHGRGDSPLHF
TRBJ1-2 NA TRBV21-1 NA TGTGCCAGCAGCAACTTCCGGGGGCTTAAATATGGCTACACCTTC CASSNFRGLKYGYTF
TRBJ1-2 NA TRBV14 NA TGTGCCAGCAGCCACGCGGGTCACACCTTC CASSHAGHTF
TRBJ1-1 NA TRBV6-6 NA TGTGCCAGCAGTTCCGGGACTGGGGCTTTCTTT CASSSGTGAFF
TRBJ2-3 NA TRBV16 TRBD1 TGTGCCAGCAGCCAATTCGGGACAGGAACAGATACGCAGTATTTT CASSQFGTGTDTQYF